Shown below are 9 T cell receptor beta chains from a single sample sequenced in a study of blood T cell repertoires in COVID-19. The method was immunoSEQ multiplex PCR; TCRdb's version includes in-frame clones alone and lacks a portion of them. The table records about 50,000 clones, approximately 88% of them present only once. The specimen sequenced was peripheral blood. These receptors all stem from a human donor in a cohort sampled during active COVID-19.

The chain carries TRBV25-1 and TRBJ2-3; TRBD2 matches at 8 bases. CDR3 length: 16 residues. V gave up 1 base and J gave up 0 bases; unmatched junction bases: 3. From germline, CDR1 is MGHDK and CDR2 SYGVNS. The CDR3 loop is CASSESGGGSTDTQYF. CDR3 DNA sequence: TGTGCCAGCAGTGAATCGGGGGGGGGAAGCACAGATACGCAGTATTTT.

CDR3 loop: CASSFRGVGTDTQYF. CDR3 nucleotide sequence: TGTGCCAGCAGTTTCAGGGGGGTCGGAACAGATACGCAGTATTTT. The rearrangement joins TRBV6-2 or TRBV6-3 to TRBJ2-3; D possibly corresponds to TRBD1 (7 bases). V was shortened by 4 bases and J by 3 bases, with 14 bases between the two germline ends. The CDR3 has 15 amino acids. CDR1 MNHEY and CDR2 SVGEGT come from the germline V gene.

The chain joins TRBV27 to TRBJ2-5; D perhaps matches TRBD1 (6 bases). The CDR3 extends over 13 amino acids. Germline values: CDR1 MNHEY, CDR2 SMNVEV (reference sequence). Between the trimmed V and J ends, which lost 9 bases and 5 bases, there was a span of 16 bases. The chain's CDR3 is CASGTGRGETQYF. CDR3 nucleotides: TGTGCCAGTGGCACAGGGCGCGGGGAGACCCAGTACTTC.

This chain connects TRBV5-1 to TRBJ2-7; no clear D gene. The CDR3 is 14 residues long. The ends were cut back, 7 bases at V and 0 bases at J, with 14 bases in the middle. Germline V gives CDR1 SGHRS, CDR2 YFSETQ. The DNA of the CDR3 is TGCGCCAGCGGCGGCGATAGGAGCTCCTACGAGCAGTACTTC. Encoded protein: CASGGDRSSYEQYF.

The chain is built from TRBV5-1 and TRBJ2-1; 7 nucleotides line up with TRBD2. Germline CDR1 reads SGHRS; CDR2 reads YFSETQ. The CDR3 is 17 amino acids. The V and J ends lost 0 bases and 0 bases, in that order; junction bases with no gene match: 6. CDR3 sequence: CASSLEVGGSSYNEQFF. CDR3 nucleotides: TGCGCCAGCAGCTTGGAGGTGGGGGGGAGCTCCTACAATGAGCAGTTCTTC.

This clone occurred once. The V and J genes are TRBV5-1 and TRBJ1-1; 8 nucleotides line up with TRBD1. Germline trimming cut 4 bases from V and 1 base from J; bases unmatched to any gene: 6. Germline lookup yields CDR1 SGHRS and CDR2 YFSETQ. The CDR3 has 15 amino acids. The CDR3 region is CASSATGGWNTEAFF. As DNA, the CDR3 is TGCGCCAGCAGCGCCACAGGGGGATGGAACACTGAAGCTTTCTTT.

Here the CDR3 reads CASSIPSGSLQETQYF. CDR3 nucleotides: TGTGCCAGCAGCATCCCTAGCGGGAGCCTCCAAGAGACCCAGTACTTC. The chain joins TRBV7-2 to TRBJ2-5; 10 nucleotides align to TRBD2. Germline-derived CDR1 and CDR2 are SGHTA and FQGNSA. J gave up 1 base and V 5 bases, and 7 bases lay outside the gene matches. CDR3 size: 16 residues.

This chain uses TRBV2 with TRBJ2-7; D call uncertain. V lost 3 bases to trimming and J lost 0 bases, with 12 bases between them. This CDR3 has 15 residues. Per germline, CDR1 SNHLY and CDR2 FYNNEI. The CDR3 DNA is TGTGCCAGCAGTGATGTGGCAGGCAGCTCCTACGAGCAGTACTTC. Its translation is CASSDVAGSSYEQYF.

This chain uses TRBV18 with TRBJ2-7, with 7 positions matching TRBD1. The CDR3 runs to 14 residues. J lost 4 bases, V lost 3 bases, and 6 bases had no gene match. CDR1 and CDR2 (germline): KGHSH, LQKENI. The CDR3 protein is CASSPTGLSYEQYV. CDR3 bases: TGTGCCAGCTCACCGACAGGGTTGTCGTACGAGCAGTACGTC.